This TCR beta chain was identified in a study of blood T cells in healthy people across ages. Study-wide results and limits: Strong correlation was found linking TCR beta diversity to naive T cell percentage. Older age coincided with a roughly linear decline in TCR beta diversity per million T cells.

Trimming pared 6 bases from V and 0 bases from J, leaving 12 bases between. This CDR3 spans 14 amino acids. CDR1 is DFQATT and CDR2 is SNEGSKA in the germline V gene (reference sequence). Note on this clonotype: The antigen remains unidentified.

Through a sample-barcoded 5' primer and a J-beta primer mix, a second PCR was run for roughly 6 to 11 cycles. Tags on each cDNA molecule came from a template-switch adaptor with 12 random nucleotides. Each CDR3 protein is one row after TCRdb ran MiXCR on the 5' RACE reads. Counted here are more than 650,000 distinct CDR3 sequences, approximately 21% occurring once; the ten biggest clones make up around a fifth. The donors, aged roughly 6 to 90, were healthy Caucasians from Russia. V usage is TRBV20-1 and J usage is TRBJ2-1, with a tentative D call TRBD2 (5 bases). This receptor was obtained from a man between 70 and 80 years old in good health. Sequencing was done on a sample of blood. For the CDR3, the DNA is TGCAGTGCCAGTATCACTAGCTCCTACAATGAGCAGTTCTTC. Translation gives CSASITSSYNEQFF.